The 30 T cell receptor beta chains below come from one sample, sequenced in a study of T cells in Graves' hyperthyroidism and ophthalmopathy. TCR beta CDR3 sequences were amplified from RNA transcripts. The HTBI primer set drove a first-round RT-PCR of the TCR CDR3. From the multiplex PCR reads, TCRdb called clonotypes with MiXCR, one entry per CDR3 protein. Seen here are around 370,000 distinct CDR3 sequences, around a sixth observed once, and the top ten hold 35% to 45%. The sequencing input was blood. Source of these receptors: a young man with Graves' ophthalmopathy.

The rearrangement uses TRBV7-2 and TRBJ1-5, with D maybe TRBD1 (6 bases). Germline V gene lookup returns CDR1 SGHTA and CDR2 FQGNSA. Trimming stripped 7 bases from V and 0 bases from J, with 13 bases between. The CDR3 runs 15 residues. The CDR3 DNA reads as TGTGCCAGCACCCTGACAGGATTTAGCAATCAGCCCCAGCATTTT. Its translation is CASTLTGFSNQPQHF.

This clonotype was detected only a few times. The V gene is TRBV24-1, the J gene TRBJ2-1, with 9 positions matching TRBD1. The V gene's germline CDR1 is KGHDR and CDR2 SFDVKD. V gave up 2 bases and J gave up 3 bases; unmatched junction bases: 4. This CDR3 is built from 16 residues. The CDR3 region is CATSDYGQGSYNEQFF. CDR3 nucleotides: TGTGCCACCAGTGATTACGGACAGGGGAGCTACAATGAGCAGTTCTTC.

CDR3 residues: CASRWTGGGFSAEAFF. CDR3 bases: TGCGCCAGCCGATGGACAGGGGGCGGATTTAGCGCTGAAGCTTTCTTT. This chain links TRBV5-1 with TRBJ1-1; 11 positions agree with TRBD1. With 7 bases clipped from V and 6 bases from J, the junction kept 14 bases outside the gene matches. Germline CDR1 and CDR2: SGHRS and YFSETQ. This CDR3 comprises 16 residues.

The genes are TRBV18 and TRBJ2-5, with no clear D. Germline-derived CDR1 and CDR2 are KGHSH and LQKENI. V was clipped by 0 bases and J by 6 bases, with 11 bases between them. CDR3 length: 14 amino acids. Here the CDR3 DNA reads TGTGCCAGCTCACCACCCGACGGACGGAAGACCCAGTACTTC. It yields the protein CASSPPDGRKTQYF.

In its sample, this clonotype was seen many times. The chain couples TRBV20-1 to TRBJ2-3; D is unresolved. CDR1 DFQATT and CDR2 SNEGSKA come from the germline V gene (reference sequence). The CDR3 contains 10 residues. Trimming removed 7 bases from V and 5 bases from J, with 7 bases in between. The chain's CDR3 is CSVTGDTQYF. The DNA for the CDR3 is TGCAGTGTGACGGGAGATACGCAGTATTTT.

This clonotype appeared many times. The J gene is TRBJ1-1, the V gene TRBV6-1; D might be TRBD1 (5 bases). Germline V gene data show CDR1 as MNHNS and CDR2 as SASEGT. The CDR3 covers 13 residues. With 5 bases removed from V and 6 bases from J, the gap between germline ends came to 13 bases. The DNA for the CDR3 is TGTGCCAGCAGTTCATCAGGGTACCCTGAAGCTTTCTTT. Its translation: CASSSSGYPEAFF.

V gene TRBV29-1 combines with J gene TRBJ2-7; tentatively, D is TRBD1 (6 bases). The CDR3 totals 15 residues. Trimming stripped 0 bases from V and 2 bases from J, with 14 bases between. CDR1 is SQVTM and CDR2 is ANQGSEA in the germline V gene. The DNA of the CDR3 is TGCAGCGTTGAAGATCAGGGGAAAAGCACCTACGAGCAGTACTTC. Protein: CSVEDQGKSTYEQYF.

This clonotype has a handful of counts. In DNA form, the CDR3 reads TGCGCCAGCAGCCAAGGTTGGGCCAGGGGGCCTCAGCCCCAGCATTTT. It codes for CASSQGWARGPQPQHF. The V and J genes are TRBV4-1 and TRBJ1-5; TRBD1 agrees at 8 bases. With 1 base clipped from V and 6 bases from J, the junction kept 8 bases outside the gene matches. The CDR3 consists of 16 residues. In germline, CDR1 is MGHRA, CDR2 YSYEKL.

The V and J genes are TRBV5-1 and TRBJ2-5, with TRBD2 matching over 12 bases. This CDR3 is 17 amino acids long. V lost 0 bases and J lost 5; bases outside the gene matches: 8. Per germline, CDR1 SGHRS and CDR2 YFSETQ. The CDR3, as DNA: TGCGCCAGCAGCTTGGGCTCGACTAGCGGGGGCCGGGAGACCCAGTACTTC. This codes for CASSLGSTSGGRETQYF.

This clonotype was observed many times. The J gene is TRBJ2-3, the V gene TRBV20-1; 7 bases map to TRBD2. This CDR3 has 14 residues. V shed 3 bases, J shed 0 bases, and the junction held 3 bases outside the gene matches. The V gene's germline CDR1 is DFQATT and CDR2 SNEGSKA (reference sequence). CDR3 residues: CSARWGGSTDTQYF. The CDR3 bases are TGCAGTGCTAGGTGGGGGGGGAGCACAGATACGCAGTATTTT.

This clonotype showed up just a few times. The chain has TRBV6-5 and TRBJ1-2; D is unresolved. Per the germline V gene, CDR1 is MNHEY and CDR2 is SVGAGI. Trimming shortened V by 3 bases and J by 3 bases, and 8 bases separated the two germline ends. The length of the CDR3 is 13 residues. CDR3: CASSYVPHYGYTF. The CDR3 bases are TGTGCCAGCAGTTATGTACCCCACTATGGCTACACCTTC.

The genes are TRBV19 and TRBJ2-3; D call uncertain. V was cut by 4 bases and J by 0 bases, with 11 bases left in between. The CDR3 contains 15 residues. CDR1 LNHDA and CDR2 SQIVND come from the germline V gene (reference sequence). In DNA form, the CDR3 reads TGTGCCAGTAGTACAGGATTCACTAGCACAGATACGCAGTATTTT. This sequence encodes CASSTGFTSTDTQYF.

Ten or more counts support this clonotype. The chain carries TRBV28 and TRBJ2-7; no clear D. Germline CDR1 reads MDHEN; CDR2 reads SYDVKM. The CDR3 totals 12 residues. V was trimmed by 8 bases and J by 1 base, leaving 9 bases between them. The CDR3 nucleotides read TGTGCCAGCCAGGACGGTTCCTACGAGCAGTACTTC. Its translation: CASQDGSYEQYF.

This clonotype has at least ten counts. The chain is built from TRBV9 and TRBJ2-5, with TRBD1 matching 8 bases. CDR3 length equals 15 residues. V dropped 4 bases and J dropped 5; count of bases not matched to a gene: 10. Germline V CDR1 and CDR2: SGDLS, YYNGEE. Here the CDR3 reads CASSTGGMVVETQYF. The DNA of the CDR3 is TGTGCCAGCAGCACAGGGGGTATGGTTGTGGAGACCCAGTACTTC.

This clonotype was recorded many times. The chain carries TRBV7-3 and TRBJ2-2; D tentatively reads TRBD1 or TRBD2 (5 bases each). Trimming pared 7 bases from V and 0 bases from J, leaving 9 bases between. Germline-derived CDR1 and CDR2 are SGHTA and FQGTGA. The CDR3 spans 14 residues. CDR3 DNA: TGTGCCAGCAAGGGGACCCCGAACACCGGGGAGCTGTTTTTT. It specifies CASKGTPNTGELFF.

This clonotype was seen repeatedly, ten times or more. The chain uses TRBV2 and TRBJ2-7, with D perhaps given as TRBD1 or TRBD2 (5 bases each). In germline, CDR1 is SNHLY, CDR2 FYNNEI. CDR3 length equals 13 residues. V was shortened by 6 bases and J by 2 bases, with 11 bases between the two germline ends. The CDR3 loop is CASSRDAAYEQYF. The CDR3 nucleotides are TGTGCCAGCAGCCGGGACGCAGCCTACGAGCAGTACTTC.

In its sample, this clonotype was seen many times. The CDR3: CASSDPKRTSGGYEQYF. In nucleotides, the CDR3 is TGTGCCAGCAGTGACCCGAAGAGGACTAGCGGAGGCTACGAGCAGTACTTC. This sequence joins TRBV2 and TRBJ2-7; 10 nucleotides align to TRBD2. Germline V CDR1 and CDR2: SNHLY, FYNNEI. This CDR3 has 17 residues. V gave up 3 bases and J gave up 3 bases; unmatched junction bases: 11.

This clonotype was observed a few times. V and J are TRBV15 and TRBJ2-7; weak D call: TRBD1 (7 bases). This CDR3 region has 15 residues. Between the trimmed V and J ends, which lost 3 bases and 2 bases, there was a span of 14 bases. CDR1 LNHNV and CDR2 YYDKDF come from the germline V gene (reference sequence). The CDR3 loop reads CATSSPRGTPYEQYF. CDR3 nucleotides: TGTGCCACCAGCAGCCCCAGGGGGACTCCCTACGAGCAGTACTTC.

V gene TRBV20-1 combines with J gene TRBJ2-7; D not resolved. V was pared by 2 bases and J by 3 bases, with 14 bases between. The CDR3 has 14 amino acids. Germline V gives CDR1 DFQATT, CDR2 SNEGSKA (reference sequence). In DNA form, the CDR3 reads TGCAGTGCTAGAACCCAGCGCACCTTCTACGAGCAGTACTTC. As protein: CSARTQRTFYEQYF.

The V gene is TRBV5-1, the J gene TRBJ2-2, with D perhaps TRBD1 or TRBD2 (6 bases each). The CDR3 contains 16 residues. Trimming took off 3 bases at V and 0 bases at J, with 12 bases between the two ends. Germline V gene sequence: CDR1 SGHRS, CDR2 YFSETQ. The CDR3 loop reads CASSWEDRSNTGELFF. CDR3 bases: TGCGCCAGCAGCTGGGAGGACAGATCGAACACCGGGGAGCTGTTTTTT.

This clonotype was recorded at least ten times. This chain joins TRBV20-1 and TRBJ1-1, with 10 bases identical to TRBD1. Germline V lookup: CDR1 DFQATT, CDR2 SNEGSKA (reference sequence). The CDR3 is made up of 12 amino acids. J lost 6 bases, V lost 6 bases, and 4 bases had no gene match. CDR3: CSANGQGAEAFF. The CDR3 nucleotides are TGCAGTGCAAACGGACAGGGGGCTGAAGCTTTCTTT.

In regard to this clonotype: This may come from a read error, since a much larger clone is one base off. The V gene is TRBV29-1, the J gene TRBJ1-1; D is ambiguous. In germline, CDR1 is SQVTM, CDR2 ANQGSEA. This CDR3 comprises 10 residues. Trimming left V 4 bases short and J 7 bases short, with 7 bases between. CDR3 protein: CSVGESEAFF. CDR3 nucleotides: TGCAGCGTTGGAGAGAGTGAAGCTTTCTTT.

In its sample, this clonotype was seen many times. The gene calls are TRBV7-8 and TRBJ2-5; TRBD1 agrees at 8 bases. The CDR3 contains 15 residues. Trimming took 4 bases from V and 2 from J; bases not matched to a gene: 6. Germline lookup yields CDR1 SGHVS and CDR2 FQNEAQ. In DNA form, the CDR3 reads TGTGCCAGCAGCTCCCGGGACAGGACTCAAGAGACCCAGTACTTC. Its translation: CASSSRDRTQETQYF.

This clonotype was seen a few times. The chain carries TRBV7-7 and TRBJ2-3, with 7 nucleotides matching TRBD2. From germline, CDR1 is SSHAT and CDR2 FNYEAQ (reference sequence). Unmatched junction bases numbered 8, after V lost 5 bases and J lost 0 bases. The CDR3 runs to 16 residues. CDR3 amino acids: CASSPGLETSTDTQYF. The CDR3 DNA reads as TGTGCCAGCAGCCCTGGACTAGAAACTAGCACAGATACGCAGTATTTT.

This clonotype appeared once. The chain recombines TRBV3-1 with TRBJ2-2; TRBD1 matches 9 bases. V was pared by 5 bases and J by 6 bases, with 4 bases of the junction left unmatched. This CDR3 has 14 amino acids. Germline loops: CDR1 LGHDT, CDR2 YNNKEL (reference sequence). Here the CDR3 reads CASSTTGGSGELFF. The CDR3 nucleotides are TGTGCCAGCAGCACTACAGGGGGCTCCGGGGAGCTGTTTTTT.

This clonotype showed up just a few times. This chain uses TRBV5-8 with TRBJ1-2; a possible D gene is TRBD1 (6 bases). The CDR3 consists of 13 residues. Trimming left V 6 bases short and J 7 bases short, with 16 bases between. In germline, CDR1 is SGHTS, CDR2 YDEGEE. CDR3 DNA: TGTGCCAGCATCCGTTGGGGGCGCAGTGGCTACACCTTC. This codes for CASIRWGRSGYTF.

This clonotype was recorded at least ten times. CDR3 region: CASSPPGGTYTF. CDR3 in DNA: TGTGCCAGCAGTCCCCCGGGAGGGACCTACACCTTC. V is TRBV6-1 and J is TRBJ1-2; D is possibly TRBD1 (5 bases). V was trimmed by 5 bases and J by 10 bases, leaving 14 bases between them. CDR1 is MNHNS and CDR2 is SASEGT in the germline V gene. CDR3 length: 12 residues.

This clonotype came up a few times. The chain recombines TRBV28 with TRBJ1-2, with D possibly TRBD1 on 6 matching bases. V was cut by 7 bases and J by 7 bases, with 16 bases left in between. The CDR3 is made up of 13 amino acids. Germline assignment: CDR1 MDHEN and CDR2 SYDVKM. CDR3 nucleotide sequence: TGTGCCAGCATCACCCCCTGGGGGGCTGGCTACACCTTC. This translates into CASITPWGAGYTF.

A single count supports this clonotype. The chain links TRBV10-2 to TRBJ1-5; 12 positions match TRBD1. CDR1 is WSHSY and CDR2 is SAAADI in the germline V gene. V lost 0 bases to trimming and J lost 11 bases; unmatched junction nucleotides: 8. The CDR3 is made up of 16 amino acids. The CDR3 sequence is CASSESGTGGFKAQHF. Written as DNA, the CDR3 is TGCGCCAGCAGTGAGTCGGGGACAGGGGGCTTCAAGGCCCAGCATTTT.

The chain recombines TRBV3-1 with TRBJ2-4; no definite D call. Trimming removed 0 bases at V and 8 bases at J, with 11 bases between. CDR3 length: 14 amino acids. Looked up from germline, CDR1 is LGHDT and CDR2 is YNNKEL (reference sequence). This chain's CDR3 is CASSQEPSRDIQYF. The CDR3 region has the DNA TGTGCCAGCAGCCAAGAACCGTCTAGGGACATTCAGTACTTC. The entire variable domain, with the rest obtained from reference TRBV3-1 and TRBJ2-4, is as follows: DTAVSQTPKYLVTQMGNDKSIKCEQNLGHDTMYWYKQDSKKFLKIMFSYNNKELIINETVPNRFSPKSPDKAHLNLHINSLELGDSAVYFCASSQEPSRDIQYFGAGTRLSVL.